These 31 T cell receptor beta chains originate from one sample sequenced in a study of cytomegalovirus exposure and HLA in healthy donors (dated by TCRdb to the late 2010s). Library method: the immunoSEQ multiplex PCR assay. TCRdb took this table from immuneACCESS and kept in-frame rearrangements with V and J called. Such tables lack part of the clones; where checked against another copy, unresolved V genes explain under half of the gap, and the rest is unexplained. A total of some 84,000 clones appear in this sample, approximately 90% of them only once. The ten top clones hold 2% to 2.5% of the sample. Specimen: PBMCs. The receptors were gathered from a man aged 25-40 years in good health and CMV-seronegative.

Here the CDR3 DNA reads TGTGCCAGTAGTATATCTAATACCAATGAGCAGTTCTTC. Translated, it gives CASSISNTNEQFF. This chain joins TRBV19 and TRBJ2-1; D is uncertain. CDR1 and CDR2 from the germline V gene are LNHDA and SQIVND (reference sequence). The CDR3 is 13 residues long. V gave up 2 bases and J gave up 6 bases, with 8 bases separating them.

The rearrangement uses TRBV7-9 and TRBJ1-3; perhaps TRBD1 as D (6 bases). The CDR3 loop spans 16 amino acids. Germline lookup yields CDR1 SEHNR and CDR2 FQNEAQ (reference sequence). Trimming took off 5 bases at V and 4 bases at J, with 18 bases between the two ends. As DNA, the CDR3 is TGTGCCAGCAGCACTATACAGGGATGGCACGGAAACACCATATATTTT. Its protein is CASSTIQGWHGNTIYF.

CDR3: CATSRDGLARETQYF. The CDR3 region has the DNA TGTGCCACCAGCAGAGATGGCCTAGCACGCGAGACCCAGTACTTC. V gene TRBV15 combines with J gene TRBJ2-5; the D gene is possibly TRBD2 (5 bases). Trimming shortened V by 0 bases and J by 5 bases, and 13 bases separated the two germline ends. This CDR3 has 15 residues. The germline V gene has CDR1 LNHNV and CDR2 YYDKDF (reference sequence).

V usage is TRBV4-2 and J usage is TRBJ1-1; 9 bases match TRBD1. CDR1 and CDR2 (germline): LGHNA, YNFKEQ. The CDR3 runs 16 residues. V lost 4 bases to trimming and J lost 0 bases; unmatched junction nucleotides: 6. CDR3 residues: CASSLTDRGLNTEAFF. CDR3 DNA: TGTGCCAGCAGCCTTACAGACAGGGGGTTGAACACTGAAGCTTTCTTT.

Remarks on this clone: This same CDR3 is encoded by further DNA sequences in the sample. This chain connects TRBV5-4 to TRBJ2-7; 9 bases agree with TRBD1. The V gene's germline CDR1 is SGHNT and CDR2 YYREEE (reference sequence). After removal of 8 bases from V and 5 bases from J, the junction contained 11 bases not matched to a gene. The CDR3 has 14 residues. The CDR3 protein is CASSARQGVNEQYF. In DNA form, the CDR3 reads TGTGCCAGTAGCGCCCGACAGGGGGTAAACGAGCAGTACTTC. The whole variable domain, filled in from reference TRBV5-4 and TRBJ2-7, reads ETGVTQSPTHLIKTRGQQVTLRCSSQSGHNTVSWYQQALGQGPQFIFQYYREEENGRGNFPPRFSGLQFPNYSSELNVNALELDDSALYLCASSARQGVNEQYFGPGTRLTVT.

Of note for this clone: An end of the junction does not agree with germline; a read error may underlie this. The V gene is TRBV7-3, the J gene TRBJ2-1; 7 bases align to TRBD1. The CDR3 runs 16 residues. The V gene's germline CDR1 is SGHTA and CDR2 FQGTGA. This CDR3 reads CASSLSPAGGSNEQFF. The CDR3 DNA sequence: TGTGCCAGCAGTTTAAGCCCTGCAGGGGGATCCAATGAGCAGTTCTTC.

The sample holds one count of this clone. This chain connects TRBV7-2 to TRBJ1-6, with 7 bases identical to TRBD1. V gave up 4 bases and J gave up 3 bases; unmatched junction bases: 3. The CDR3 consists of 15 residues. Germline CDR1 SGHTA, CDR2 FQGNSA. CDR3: CASSSGDSYNSPLHF. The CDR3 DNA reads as TGTGCCAGCAGCTCAGGGGACAGCTATAATTCACCCCTCCACTTT.

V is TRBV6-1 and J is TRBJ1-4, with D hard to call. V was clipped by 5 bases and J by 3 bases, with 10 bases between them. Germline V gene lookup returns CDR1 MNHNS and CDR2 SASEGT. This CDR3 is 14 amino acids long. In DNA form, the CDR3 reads TGTGCCAGCAGTTCGGCGGGGTCTAATGAAAAACTGTTTTTT. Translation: CASSSAGSNEKLFF.

The CDR3 sequence is CASSPREPGSGDTQYF. In DNA form, the CDR3 reads TGTGCCAGCAGCCCCCGGGAGCCCGGGAGCGGAGATACGCAGTATTTT. The chain links TRBV9 to TRBJ2-3; a weak D match, TRBD2 (6 bases). Per the germline V gene, CDR1 is SGDLS and CDR2 is YYNGEE. This CDR3 comprises 16 residues. V lost 4 bases to trimming and J lost 5 bases, with 20 bases between them.

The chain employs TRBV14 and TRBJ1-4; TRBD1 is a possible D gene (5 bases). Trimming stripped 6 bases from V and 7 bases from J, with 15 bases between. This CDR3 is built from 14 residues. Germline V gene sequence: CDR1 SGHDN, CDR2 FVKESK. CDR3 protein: CASSPLGGREKLFF. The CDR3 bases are TGTGCCAGCAGTCCCCTGGGGGGTCGTGAAAAACTGTTTTTT.

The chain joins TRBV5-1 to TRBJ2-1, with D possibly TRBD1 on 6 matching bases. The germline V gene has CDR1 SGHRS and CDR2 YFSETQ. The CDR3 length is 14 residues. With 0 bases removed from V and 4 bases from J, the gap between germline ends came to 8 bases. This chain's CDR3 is CASSLEGQYNEQFF. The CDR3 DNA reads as TGCGCCAGCAGCTTGGAAGGACAGTACAATGAGCAGTTCTTC.

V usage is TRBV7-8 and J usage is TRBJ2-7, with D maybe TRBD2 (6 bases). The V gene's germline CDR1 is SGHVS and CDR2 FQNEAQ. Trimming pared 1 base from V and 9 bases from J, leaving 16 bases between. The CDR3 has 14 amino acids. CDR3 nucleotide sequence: TGTGCCAGCAGCTTAGTCGGGACTCCATTCCGGCAGTACTTC. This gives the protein CASSLVGTPFRQYF.

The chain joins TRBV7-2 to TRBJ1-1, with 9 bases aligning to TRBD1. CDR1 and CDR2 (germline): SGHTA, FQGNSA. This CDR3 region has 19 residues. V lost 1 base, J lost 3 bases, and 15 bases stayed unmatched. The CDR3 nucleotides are TGTGCCAGCAGCTTAGAAGCTGTTTGGACAGGGGATAGAGACACTGAAGCTTTCTTT. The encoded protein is CASSLEAVWTGDRDTEAFF.

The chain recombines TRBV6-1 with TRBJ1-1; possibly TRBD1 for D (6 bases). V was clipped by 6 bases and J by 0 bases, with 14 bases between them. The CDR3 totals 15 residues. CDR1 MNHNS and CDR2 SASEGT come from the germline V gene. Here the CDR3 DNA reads TGTGCCAGCAGAGGGGGGGTTTACCTGAACACTGAAGCTTTCTTT. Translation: CASRGGVYLNTEAFF.

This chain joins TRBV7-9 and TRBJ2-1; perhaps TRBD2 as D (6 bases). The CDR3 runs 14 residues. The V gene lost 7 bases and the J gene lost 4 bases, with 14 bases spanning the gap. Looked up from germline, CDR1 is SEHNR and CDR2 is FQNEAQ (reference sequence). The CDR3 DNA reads TGTGCCAGCACCTTCGGGGGACTTTACAATGAGCAGTTCTTC. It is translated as CASTFGGLYNEQFF.

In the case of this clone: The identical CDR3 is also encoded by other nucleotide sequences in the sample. The CDR3: CASSLNRNTEAFF. The CDR3 DNA is TGTGCCAGCAGTTTGAACAGGAACACTGAAGCTTTCTTT. The chain combines TRBV27 with TRBJ1-1; D unresolved. The CDR3 covers 13 residues. Trimming left V 3 bases short and J 1 base short, with 6 bases between. Germline V gene lookup returns CDR1 MNHEY and CDR2 SMNVEV (reference sequence).

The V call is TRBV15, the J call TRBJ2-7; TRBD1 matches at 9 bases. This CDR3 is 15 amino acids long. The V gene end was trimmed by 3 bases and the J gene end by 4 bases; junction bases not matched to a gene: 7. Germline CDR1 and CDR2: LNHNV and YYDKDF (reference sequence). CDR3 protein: CATSRPGQGDYEQYF. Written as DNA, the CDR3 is TGTGCCACCAGCAGGCCGGGACAGGGTGATTACGAGCAGTACTTC.

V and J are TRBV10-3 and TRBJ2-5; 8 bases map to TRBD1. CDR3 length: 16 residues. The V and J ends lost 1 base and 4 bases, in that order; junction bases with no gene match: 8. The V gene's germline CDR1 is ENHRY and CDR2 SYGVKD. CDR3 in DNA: TGTGCCATCAGTGAGTGGGCAGGGGGCGACCCAGAGACCCAGTACTTC. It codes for CAISEWAGGDPETQYF.

The CDR3 sequence: CASSFSGSGTGELFF. CDR3 nucleotide sequence: TGTGCCAGCAGTTTTAGCGGGAGCGGTACCGGGGAGCTGTTTTTT. The chain joins TRBV28 to TRBJ2-2, with 9 bases that match TRBD2. J was trimmed by 5 bases and V by 3 bases; bases with no gene match: 4. There are 15 residues in the CDR3. Germline lookup yields CDR1 MDHEN and CDR2 SYDVKM.

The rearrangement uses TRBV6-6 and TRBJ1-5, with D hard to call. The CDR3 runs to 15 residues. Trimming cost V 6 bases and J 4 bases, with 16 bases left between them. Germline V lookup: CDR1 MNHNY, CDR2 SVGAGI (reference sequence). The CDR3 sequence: CASRAGFLGNQPQHF. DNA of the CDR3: TGTGCCAGCAGAGCGGGCTTTCTCGGGAATCAGCCCCAGCATTTT.

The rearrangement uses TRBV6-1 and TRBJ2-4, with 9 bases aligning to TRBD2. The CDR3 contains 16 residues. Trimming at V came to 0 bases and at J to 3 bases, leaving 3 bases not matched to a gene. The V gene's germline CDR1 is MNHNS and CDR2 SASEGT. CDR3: CASSEASGGGKNIQYF. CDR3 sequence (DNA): TGTGCCAGCAGTGAAGCTAGCGGGGGAGGCAAAAACATTCAGTACTTC.

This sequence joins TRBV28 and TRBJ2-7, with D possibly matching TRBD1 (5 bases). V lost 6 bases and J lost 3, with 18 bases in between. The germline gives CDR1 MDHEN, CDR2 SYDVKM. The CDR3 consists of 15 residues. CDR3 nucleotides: TGTGCCAGCAGGCCCCCAGGGAATCGGATCTACGAGCAGTACTTC. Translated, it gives CASRPPGNRIYEQYF.

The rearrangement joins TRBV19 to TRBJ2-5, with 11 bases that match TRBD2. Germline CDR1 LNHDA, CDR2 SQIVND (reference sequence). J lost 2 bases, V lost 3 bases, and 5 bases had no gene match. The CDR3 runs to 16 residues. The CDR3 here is CASSIGTSGGQETQYF. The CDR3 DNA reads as TGTGCCAGTAGTATCGGGACTAGCGGAGGACAAGAGACCCAGTACTTC.

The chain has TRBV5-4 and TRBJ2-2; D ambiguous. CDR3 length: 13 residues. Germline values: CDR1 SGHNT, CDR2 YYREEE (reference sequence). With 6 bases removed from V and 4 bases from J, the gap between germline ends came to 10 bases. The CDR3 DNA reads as TGTGCCAGCAACACCTCACCCACCGGGGAGCTGTTTTTT. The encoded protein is CASNTSPTGELFF.

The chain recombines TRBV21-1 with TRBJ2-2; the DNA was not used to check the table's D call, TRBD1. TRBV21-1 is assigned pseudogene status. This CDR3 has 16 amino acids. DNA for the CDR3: TGTGCCAGCAGCACAGAGGGGGCCCCCAACACCGGGGAGCTGTTTTTT. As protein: CASSTEGAPNTGELFF.

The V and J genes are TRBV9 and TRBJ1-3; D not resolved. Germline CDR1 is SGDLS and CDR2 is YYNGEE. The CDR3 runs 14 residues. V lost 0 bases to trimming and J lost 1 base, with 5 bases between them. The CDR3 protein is CASSVGSSGNTIYF. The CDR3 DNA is TGTGCCAGCAGCGTAGGTTCTTCTGGAAACACCATATATTTT.

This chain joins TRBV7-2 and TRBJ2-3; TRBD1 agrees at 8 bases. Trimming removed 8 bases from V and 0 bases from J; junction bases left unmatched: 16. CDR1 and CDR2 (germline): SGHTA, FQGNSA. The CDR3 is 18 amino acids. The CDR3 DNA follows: TGTGCCAGCGTACTAGGGACAGGTCGGACCTATAGCACAGATACGCAGTATTTT. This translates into CASVLGTGRTYSTDTQYF.

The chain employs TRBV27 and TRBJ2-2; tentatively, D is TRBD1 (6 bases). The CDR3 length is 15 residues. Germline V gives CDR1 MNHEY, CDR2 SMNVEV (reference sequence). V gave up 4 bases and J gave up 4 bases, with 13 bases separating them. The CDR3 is CASSSNRVGTGELFF. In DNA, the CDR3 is TGTGCCAGCAGTTCCAACAGGGTGGGCACCGGGGAGCTGTTTTTT.

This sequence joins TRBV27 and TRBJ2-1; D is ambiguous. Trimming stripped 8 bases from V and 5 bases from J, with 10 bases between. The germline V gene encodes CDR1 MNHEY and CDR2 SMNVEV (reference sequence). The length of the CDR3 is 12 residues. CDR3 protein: CASSPTNNEQFF. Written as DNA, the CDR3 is TGTGCCAGCTCACCCACAAACAATGAGCAGTTCTTC.

For the CDR3, the DNA is TGTGCCAGCACCCGGACAGGGTCCGGGGAGCTGTTTTTT. Its translation: CASTRTGSGELFF. The chain joins TRBV7-6 to TRBJ2-2; TRBD1 aligns across 8 bases. This CDR3 contains 13 residues. In germline, CDR1 is SGHVS, CDR2 FNYEAQ. V lost 7 bases, J lost 6 bases, and 4 bases stayed unmatched.

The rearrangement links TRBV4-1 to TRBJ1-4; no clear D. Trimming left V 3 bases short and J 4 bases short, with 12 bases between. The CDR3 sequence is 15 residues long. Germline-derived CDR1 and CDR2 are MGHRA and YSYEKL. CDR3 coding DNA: TGCGCCAGCAGCCAGGAATTAACGGGTAATGAAAAACTGTTTTTT. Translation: CASSQELTGNEKLFF.